The next 12 T cell receptor beta chains were all read from a single sample in a study of blood T cell repertoires in COVID-19. Here immunoSEQ multiplex PCR was the method, and the copy in TCRdb shows in-frame clones only, minus some. Of under 200,000 clones listed, 70% to 85% were seen once; the top ten hold 5.2%. Material for sequencing was PBMCs or T cells enriched from blood (not recorded which). All receptors come from a woman in her sixties or seventies with acute COVID-19.

V gene TRBV7-9 combines with J gene TRBJ1-5; no clear D. Germline lookup yields CDR1 SEHNR and CDR2 FQNEAQ (reference sequence). Trimming stripped 3 bases from V and 5 bases from J, with 8 bases between. The CDR3 runs 13 residues. CDR3 in DNA: TGTGCCAGCAGCTTGTGGGAGGATCAGCCCCAGCATTTT. As protein: CASSLWEDQPQHF.

V gene TRBV7-9 combines with J gene TRBJ1-5, with 7 bases that match TRBD1. J lost 10 bases, V lost 0 bases, and 3 bases had no gene match. The CDR3 extends over 13 amino acids. Germline-derived CDR1 and CDR2 are SEHNR and FQNEAQ (reference sequence). The CDR3 loop is CASSLAPGGPQHF. The DNA of the CDR3 is TGTGCCAGCAGCTTAGCCCCAGGGGGTCCCCAGCATTTT.

The chain uses TRBV5-4 and TRBJ1-1; D uncertain. The V gene's germline CDR1 is SGHNT and CDR2 YYREEE (reference sequence). This CDR3 spans 16 amino acids. Between the trimmed V and J ends, which lost 0 bases and 0 bases, there was a span of 12 bases. The CDR3 DNA reads TGTGCCAGCAGCTTGGCGGCGGTTATCATGAACACTGAAGCTTTCTTT. Amino acids: CASSLAAVIMNTEAFF.

The chain's CDR3 is CASSPNGGFGYTF. The CDR3 nucleotides read TGTGCCAGCAGTCCGAACGGGGGGTTCGGCTACACCTTC. This chain joins TRBV27 and TRBJ1-2, with D maybe TRBD1 (5 bases). CDR3 length: 13 residues. In germline, CDR1 is MNHEY, CDR2 SMNVEV (reference sequence). Trimming left V 5 bases short and J 8 bases short, with 15 bases between.

This sequence joins TRBV10-3 and TRBJ2-5, with a possible D match to TRBD1 (7 bases). The CDR3 runs to 15 residues. Deletions cut 4 bases from V and 1 base from J, with 13 bases between. The germline CDR1 and CDR2 sequences are ENHRY and SYGVKD. CDR3 coding DNA: TGTGCCATCAGTGGAGCAGGGGGGATCCAAGAGACCCAGTACTTC. It specifies CAISGAGGIQETQYF.

The gene calls are TRBV7-6 and TRBJ1-2; no definite D call. Trimming cost V 1 base and J 8 bases, with 20 bases left between them. Germline V lookup: CDR1 SGHVS, CDR2 FNYEAQ. The CDR3 length is 16 residues. CDR3 DNA sequence: TGTGCCAGCAGCTTAGGGTCAGCTATAACTATGGAGGGCTACACCTTC. This codes for CASSLGSAITMEGYTF.

This clone occurred once. This chain uses TRBV2 with TRBJ2-3, with TRBD2 matching 16 bases. CDR3 length: 15 residues. Trimming at V came to 8 bases and at J to 5 bases, leaving 4 bases not matched to a gene. CDR1 and CDR2 from the germline V gene are SNHLY and FYNNEI. For the CDR3, the DNA is TGTGCCAGCGCGGGACTAGCGGGAGGGCAAGATACGCAGTATTTT. Translated, it gives CASAGLAGGQDTQYF.

The V call is TRBV6-5, the J call TRBJ2-5, with 13 nucleotides matching TRBD2. Losses at the gene ends were 8 bases for V and 3 bases for J; bases not matched to a gene: 3. The CDR3 loop spans 14 amino acids. The germline V gene has CDR1 MNHEY and CDR2 SVGAGI. Here the CDR3 DNA reads TGTGCCAGCCGGGGACTAGCGGGAAAAGAGACCCAGTACTTC. Its protein product is CASRGLAGKETQYF.

This chain connects TRBV13 to TRBJ1-5; D uncertain. Germline loops: CDR1 PRHDT, CDR2 FYEKMQ (reference sequence). With 2 bases removed from V and 1 base from J, the gap between germline ends came to 6 bases. This CDR3 spans 14 amino acids. CDR3 nucleotides: TGTGCCAGCAGCTTACGGAGGAGCAATCAGCCCCAGCATTTT. This encodes CASSLRRSNQPQHF.

The chain combines TRBV30 with TRBJ1-1, with D perhaps TRBD1 (5 bases). This CDR3 is 14 amino acids long. CDR1 is GTSNPN, CDR2 SVGIG, per germline (reference sequence). Trimming removed 4 bases at V and 5 bases at J, with 17 bases between. CDR3 nucleotide sequence: TGTGCCTGGATATCCGGCATCCGGGGGACTGAAGCTTTCTTT. This translates into CAWISGIRGTEAFF.

The chain carries TRBV5-1 and TRBJ2-3, with TRBD2 matching over 13 bases. Trimming took 0 bases from V and 0 from J; bases not matched to a gene: 7. CDR1 is SGHRS, CDR2 YFSETQ, per germline. The CDR3 totals 19 residues. The CDR3 region has the DNA TGCGCCAGCAGCTTGGCCGGGACTAGCGGGACTACTAGCACAGATACGCAGTATTTT. Protein sequence: CASSLAGTSGTTSTDTQYF.

The count of this clone is one. The V and J genes are TRBV27 and TRBJ1-2; D might be TRBD1 (6 bases). From germline, CDR1 is MNHEY and CDR2 SMNVEV (reference sequence). This CDR3 region has 16 residues. Trimming took 7 bases from V and 10 from J, leaving 28 bases between them. The CDR3 region is CASTRRIGRTETFYTF. DNA for the CDR3: TGTGCCAGCACCCGTAGAATTGGTCGGACAGAGACCTTCTACACCTTC.